This T cell receptor (beta chain) emerged from a study of T cell repertoires in cytomegalovirus infection. Germline-derived CDR1 and CDR2 are SGHVS and FQNEAQ. This CDR3 has 18 amino acids. Trimming at V came to 5 bases and at J to 4 bases, leaving 10 bases not matched to a gene. TCRdb ran MiXCR on the reads and lists one entry per CDR3 protein. The sample contains 570,000 or so distinct CDR3 sequences, almost 40% of which appear only once. On this clonotype: Its antigen is undetermined.

Specimen: cultured PBMCs, collected from culture after CMV antigen stimulation. V and J are TRBV7-8 and TRBJ2-1; 14 positions match TRBD2. This clonotype was sampled from a human donor in good health (CMV status not recorded). Some clones in this sample may be carry-over from other donors' samples. For the CDR3, the DNA is TGTGCCAGCAGCCCCGGACTAGCGGGAGGCCCGGGATACAATGAGCAGTTCTTC. Its protein is CASSPGLAGGPGYNEQFF.